The 18 T cell receptor beta chains reported below all come from one sample, sequenced in a study of CD8+CD57+ T cells in acquired aplastic anemia. Patients selected for sequencing had displayed CD8+CD57+ cell expansion by flow cytometry. The TCR beta profiling, which covered VDJ combination and CDR3 sequence, was carried out using genomic DNA as the template. TCRdb redid the calling of the reads with MiXCR, one entry per CDR3 protein. This table holds tens of thousands of distinct CDR3 sequences, roughly 69% found once. Sequencing was done on a sample of sorted CD4+, CD8+, or CD8+CD57+ T cells (not recorded which) from PBMCs. The receptors come from a human donor with aplastic anemia.

The J gene is TRBJ1-6, the V gene TRBV10-3, with a possible D match to TRBD1 (6 bases). V lost 2 bases and J lost 6, with 14 bases in between. Germline V lookup: CDR1 ENHRY, CDR2 SYGVKD. The CDR3 sequence is 16 residues long. The CDR3 region is CAISETPIGGNSPLHF. For the CDR3, the DNA is TGTGCCATCAGTGAGACCCCTATAGGGGGTAATTCACCCCTCCACTTT.

The rearrangement joins TRBV20-1 to TRBJ2-5; possibly TRBD2 for D (6 bases). Germline CDR1 and CDR2: DFQATT and SNEGSKA (reference sequence). Trimming left V 3 bases short and J 5 bases short, with 10 bases between. There are 12 residues in the CDR3. CDR3 protein: CSASPGVETQYF. The CDR3 region has the DNA TGCAGTGCTAGCCCGGGGGTGGAGACCCAGTACTTC.

This clonotype was seen once. The gene calls are TRBV7-2 and TRBJ1-1; D is undetermined. Between the trimmed V and J ends, which lost 9 bases and 1 base, there was a span of 9 bases. Looked up from germline, CDR1 is SGHTA and CDR2 is FQGNSA. The CDR3 has 12 amino acids. CDR3 in DNA: TGTGCCAGTGCCGGACGGAACACTGAAGCTTTCTTT. It yields the protein CASAGRNTEAFF.

This clonotype was counted a single time. The gene calls are TRBV10-2 and TRBJ2-7, with 7 bases matching TRBD1. The V segment lost 4 bases and the J segment 5 bases; nucleotides outside the gene matches: 2. In germline, CDR1 is WSHSY, CDR2 SAAADI. CDR3 length: 12 amino acids. This CDR3 reads CASSATGHEQYF. The CDR3 nucleotides read TGCGCCAGCAGTGCGACAGGGCACGAGCAGTACTTC.

The chain has TRBV7-2 and TRBJ2-7; 9 positions match TRBD1. V trimming: 5 bases; J trimming: 4 bases; junction bases outside the gene matches: 9. The CDR3 sequence is 15 residues long. Per the germline V gene, CDR1 is SGHTA and CDR2 is FQGNSA. The CDR3 nucleotides are TGTGCCAGCAGCCTACAGACAGGGGGTTTATACGAGCAGTACTTC. Amino acids: CASSLQTGGLYEQYF.

This clonotype has a handful of counts. Germline is not matched at one junction end, which may reflect a read error. This sequence joins TRBV5-1 and TRBJ1-5, with TRBD1 identical over 7 bases. Germline CDR1 SGHRS, CDR2 YFSETQ. CDR3 length: 15 residues. CDR3 coding DNA: TGCGCCAGCAGCTCGACGGGACAGAGCAATCAGCCCCAGCATTTC. Protein: CASSSTGQSNQPQHF. The full variable domain, with the rest looked up from reference TRBV5-1 and TRBJ1-5, is KAGVTQTPRYLIKTRGQQVTLSCSPISGHRSVSWYQQTPGQGLQFLFEYFSETQRNKGNFPGRFSGRQFSNSRSEMNVSTLELGDSALYLCASSSTGQSNQPQHFGDGTRLSIL.

Regarding this clonotype: A junction end diverges from the germline sequence, so it may reflect a read error. The chain has TRBV5-1 and TRBJ2-7; D possibly corresponds to TRBD1 (6 bases). The CDR3 loop spans 14 amino acids. CDR1 and CDR2 from the germline V gene are SGHRS and YFSETQ. CDR3 in DNA: TGCGCCAGCAGCTTGAGTACAGGGAGCGACGAGCGGTACTTC. It encodes CASSLSTGSDERYF.

V gene TRBV7-8 combines with J gene TRBJ2-1; no definite D call. The germline gives CDR1 SGHVS, CDR2 FQNEAQ. The CDR3 is 14 residues long. V lost 4 bases, J lost 8 bases, and 15 bases lay in between. CDR3 DNA sequence: TGTGCCAGCAGCTCCCCGGGCCCGTTCGATGAGCAGTTCTTC. Translating it yields CASSSPGPFDEQFF.

The chain recombines TRBV2 with TRBJ2-7; maybe TRBD1 (5 bases). Germline CDR1 reads SNHLY; CDR2 reads FYNNEI. This CDR3 contains 15 residues. The germline V and J ends were trimmed by 2 bases and 5 bases, with 16 bases remaining between them. This chain's CDR3 is CASSEQQETTDEQYF. In DNA, the CDR3 is TGTGCCAGCAGTGAACAACAGGAGACGACCGACGAGCAGTACTTC.

The V call is TRBV11-2, the J call TRBJ1-6; D remains ambiguous. The CDR3 length is 18 residues. Germline values: CDR1 SGHAT, CDR2 FQNNGV. Trimming took 2 bases from V and 4 from J, leaving 18 bases between them. CDR3 region: CASSLYPSVADYNSPLHF. CDR3 bases: TGTGCCAGCAGCTTATATCCGTCCGTCGCGGATTATAATTCACCCCTCCACTTT.

The sample holds many counts of this clonotype. V gene TRBV5-1 combines with J gene TRBJ2-2; D is unresolved. The germline V and J ends were trimmed by 0 bases and 2 bases, with 14 bases remaining between them. CDR3 length: 17 residues. Germline CDR1 SGHRS, CDR2 YFSETQ. The CDR3 DNA sequence: TGCGCCAGCAGCTTGGCCGCCAGTTTGGTTAACACCGGGGAGCTGTTTTTT. It specifies CASSLAASLVNTGELFF.

The chain links TRBV2 to TRBJ1-1, with D possibly matching TRBD1 (5 bases). The length of the CDR3 is 15 residues. V was cut by 6 bases and J by 0 bases, with 14 bases left in between. The germline V gene has CDR1 SNHLY and CDR2 FYNNEI. Here the CDR3 DNA reads TGTGCCAGCAGCAACGTTGGACACATGAACACTGAAGCTTTCTTT. The encoded protein is CASSNVGHMNTEAFF. The complete variable domain, with remaining parts taken from reference TRBV2 and TRBJ1-1, reads EPEVTQTPSHQVTQMGQEVILRCVPISNHLYFYWYRQILGQKVEFLVSFYNNEISEKSEIFDDQFSVERPDGSNFTLKIRSTKLEDSAMYFCASSNVGHMNTEAFFGQGTRLTVV.

This clonotype was counted at least ten times. The chain carries TRBV5-1 and TRBJ1-1, with D possibly being TRBD1 (6 bases). This CDR3 region has 15 residues. Germline V gene data show CDR1 as SGHRS and CDR2 as YFSETQ. V was trimmed by 4 bases and J by 4 bases, leaving 17 bases between them. CDR3 region: CASSPETGWSTEAFF. The DNA for the CDR3 is TGCGCCAGCAGCCCCGAGACAGGATGGAGCACTGAAGCTTTCTTT.

This sequence joins TRBV24-1 and TRBJ2-3; 9 nucleotides line up with TRBD1. Germline CDR1 KGHDR, CDR2 SFDVKD. There are 16 residues in the CDR3. V gave up 2 bases and J gave up 4 bases; unmatched junction bases: 6. Here the CDR3 DNA reads TGTGCCACCAGTGATTCACCGGGACAGGGCGCAGATACGCAGTATTTT. Amino acid sequence: CATSDSPGQGADTQYF.

This clonotype was detected only once. CDR3 loop: CASSAGTGRDEQYF. The CDR3 DNA is TGTGCCAGCAGTGCTGGGACAGGGAGGGACGAGCAGTACTTC. This sequence joins TRBV2 and TRBJ2-7, with 9 bases lining up with TRBD1. The CDR3 loop spans 14 amino acids. CDR1 is SNHLY and CDR2 is FYNNEI in the germline V gene. The J segment lost 5 bases and the V segment lost 4 bases, leaving 6 bases of the junction unmatched.

Notes on this clonotype: One end of the junction does not line up with germline, which may come from a read error. The gene calls are TRBV15 and TRBJ2-7; TRBD2 matches 8 bases. CDR1 is LNHNV and CDR2 is YYDKDF in the germline V gene (reference sequence). The CDR3 is made up of 14 amino acids. The CDR3 reads CAASRGLASYEQCF. Here the CDR3 DNA reads TGTGCCGCCAGCAGAGGACTAGCCTCCTACGAGCAGTGCTTC.

This clonotype was recorded at least ten times. The chain is built from TRBV5-6 and TRBJ2-1; D is ambiguous. This CDR3 has 13 residues. Germline CDR1 is SGHDT and CDR2 is YYEEEE. V lost 8 bases, J lost 3 bases, and 12 bases lay in between. CDR3: CASSLGFYNEQFF. The CDR3 bases are TGTGCCAGTAGCCTAGGGTTCTACAATGAGCAGTTCTTC.

The table lists this clonotype with many counts. The genes are TRBV2 and TRBJ1-1; weak D call: TRBD1 (6 bases). Germline CDR1 SNHLY, CDR2 FYNNEI. This CDR3 has 14 amino acids. Trimming removed 6 bases at V and 1 base at J, with 12 bases between. CDR3 sequence (DNA): TGTGCCAGCAGGTCGACAGGTGCGAACACTGAAGCTTTCTTT. The encoded protein is CASRSTGANTEAFF.